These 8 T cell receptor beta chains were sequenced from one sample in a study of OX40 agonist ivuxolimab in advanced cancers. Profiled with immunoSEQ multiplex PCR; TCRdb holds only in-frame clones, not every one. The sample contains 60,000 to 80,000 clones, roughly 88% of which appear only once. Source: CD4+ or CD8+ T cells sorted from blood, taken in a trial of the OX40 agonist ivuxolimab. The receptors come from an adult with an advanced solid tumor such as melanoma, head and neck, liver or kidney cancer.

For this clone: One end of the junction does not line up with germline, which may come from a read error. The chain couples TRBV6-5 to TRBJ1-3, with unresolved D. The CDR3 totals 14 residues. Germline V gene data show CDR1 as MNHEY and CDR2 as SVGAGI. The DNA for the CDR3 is TGTGCCAGTAGTTACCTGGGGATTGGAAACACCATATATTTT. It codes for CASSYLGIGNTIYF.

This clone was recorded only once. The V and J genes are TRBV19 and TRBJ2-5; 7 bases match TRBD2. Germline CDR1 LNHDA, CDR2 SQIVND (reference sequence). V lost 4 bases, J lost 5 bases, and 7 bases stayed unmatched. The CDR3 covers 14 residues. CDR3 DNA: TGTGCCAGTAGTAGCCCCAGGGAGGGTGAGACCCAGTACTTC. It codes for CASSSPREGETQYF. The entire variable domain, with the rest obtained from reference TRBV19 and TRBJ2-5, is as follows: DGGITQSPKYLFRKEGQNVTLSCEQNLNHDAMYWYRQDPGQGLRLIYYSQIVNDFQKGDIAEGYSVSREKKESFPLTVTSAQKNPTAFYLCASSSPREGETQYFGPGTRLLVL.

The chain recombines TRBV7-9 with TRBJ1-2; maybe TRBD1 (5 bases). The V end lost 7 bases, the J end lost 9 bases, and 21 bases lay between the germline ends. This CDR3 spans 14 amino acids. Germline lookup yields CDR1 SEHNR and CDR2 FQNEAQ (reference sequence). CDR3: CASTLTTVLQSYTF. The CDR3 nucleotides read TGTGCCAGCACCCTTACGACAGTTCTTCAAAGCTACACCTTC.

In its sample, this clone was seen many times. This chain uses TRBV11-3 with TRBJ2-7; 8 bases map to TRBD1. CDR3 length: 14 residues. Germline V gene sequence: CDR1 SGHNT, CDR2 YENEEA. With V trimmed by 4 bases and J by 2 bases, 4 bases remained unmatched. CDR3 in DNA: TGTGCCAGCAGCTCCTGGGACAGGCCCTACGAGCAGTACTTC. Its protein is CASSSWDRPYEQYF.

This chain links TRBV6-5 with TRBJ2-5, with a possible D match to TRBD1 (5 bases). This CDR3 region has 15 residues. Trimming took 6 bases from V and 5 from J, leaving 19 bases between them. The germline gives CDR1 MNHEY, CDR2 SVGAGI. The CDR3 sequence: CASSPRTLSGETQYF. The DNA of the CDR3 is TGTGCCAGCAGCCCGCGAACGCTCTCAGGGGAGACCCAGTACTTC.

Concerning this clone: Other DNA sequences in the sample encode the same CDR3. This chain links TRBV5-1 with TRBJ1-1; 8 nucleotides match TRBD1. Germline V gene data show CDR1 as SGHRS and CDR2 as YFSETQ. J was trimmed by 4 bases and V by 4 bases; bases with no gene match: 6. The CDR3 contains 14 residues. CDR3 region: CASSPGQGGTEAFF. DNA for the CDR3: TGCGCCAGCAGCCCCGGACAGGGAGGCACTGAAGCTTTCTTT.

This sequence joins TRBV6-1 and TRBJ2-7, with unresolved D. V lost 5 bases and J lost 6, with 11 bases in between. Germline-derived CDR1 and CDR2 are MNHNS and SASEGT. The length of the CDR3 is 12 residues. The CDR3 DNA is TGTGCCAGCAGTTATGGGGTGGGCGAGCAGTACTTC. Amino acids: CASSYGVGEQYF.

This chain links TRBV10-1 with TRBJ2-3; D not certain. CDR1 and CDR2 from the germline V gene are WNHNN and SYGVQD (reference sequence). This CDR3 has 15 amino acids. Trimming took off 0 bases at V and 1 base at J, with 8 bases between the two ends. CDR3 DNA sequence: TGCGCCAGCAGTGAGTCGAAGGCTGGCACAGATACGCAGTATTTT. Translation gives CASSESKAGTDTQYF.